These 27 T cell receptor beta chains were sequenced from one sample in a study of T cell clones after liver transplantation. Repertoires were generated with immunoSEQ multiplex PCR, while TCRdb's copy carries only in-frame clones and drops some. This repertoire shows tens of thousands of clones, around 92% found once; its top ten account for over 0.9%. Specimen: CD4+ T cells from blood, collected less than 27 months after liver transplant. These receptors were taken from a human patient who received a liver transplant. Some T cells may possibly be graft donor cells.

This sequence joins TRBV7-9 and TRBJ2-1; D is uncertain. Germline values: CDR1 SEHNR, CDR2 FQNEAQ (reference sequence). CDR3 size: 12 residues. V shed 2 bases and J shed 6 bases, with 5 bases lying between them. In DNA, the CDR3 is TGTGCCAGCAGCTTATCCGCCAATGAGCAGTTCTTC. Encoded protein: CASSLSANEQFF.

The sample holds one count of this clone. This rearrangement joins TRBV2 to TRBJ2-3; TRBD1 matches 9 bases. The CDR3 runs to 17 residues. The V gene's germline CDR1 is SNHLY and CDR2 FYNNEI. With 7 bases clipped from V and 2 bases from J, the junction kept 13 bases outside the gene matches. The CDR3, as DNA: TGTGCCAGCACCCTACGCCCGGACAGGGGAAACACAGATACGCAGTATTTT. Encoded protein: CASTLRPDRGNTDTQYF.

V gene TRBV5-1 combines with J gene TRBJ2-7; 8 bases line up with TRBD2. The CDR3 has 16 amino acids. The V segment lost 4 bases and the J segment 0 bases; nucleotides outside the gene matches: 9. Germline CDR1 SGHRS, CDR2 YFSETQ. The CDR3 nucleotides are TGCGCCAGCAGCCCCTTCGTAAGCGGGAGCTCCTACGAGCAGTACTTC. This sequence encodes CASSPFVSGSSYEQYF.

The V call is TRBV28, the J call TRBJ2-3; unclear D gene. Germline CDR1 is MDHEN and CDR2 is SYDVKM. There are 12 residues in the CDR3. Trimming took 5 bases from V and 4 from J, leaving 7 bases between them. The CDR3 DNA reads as TGTGCCAGCAGTCTCCCGTCAGATACGCAGTATTTT. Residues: CASSLPSDTQYF.

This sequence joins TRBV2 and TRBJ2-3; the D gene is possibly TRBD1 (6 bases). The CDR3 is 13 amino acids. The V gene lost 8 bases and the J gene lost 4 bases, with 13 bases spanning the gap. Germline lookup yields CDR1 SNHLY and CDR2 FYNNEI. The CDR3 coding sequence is TGTGCCAGCGCGGACAGCGGAGCAGATACGCAGTATTTT. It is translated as CASADSGADTQYF.

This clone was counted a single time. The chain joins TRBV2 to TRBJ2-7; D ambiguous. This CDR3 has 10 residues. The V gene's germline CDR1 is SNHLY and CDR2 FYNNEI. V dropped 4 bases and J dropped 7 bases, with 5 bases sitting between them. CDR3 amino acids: CASSAWEQYF. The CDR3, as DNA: TGTGCCAGCAGTGCCTGGGAGCAGTACTTC.

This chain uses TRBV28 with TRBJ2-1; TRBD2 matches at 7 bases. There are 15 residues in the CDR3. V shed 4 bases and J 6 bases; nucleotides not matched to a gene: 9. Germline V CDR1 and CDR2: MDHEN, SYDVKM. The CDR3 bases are TGTGCCAGCAGTTCTCCTAGCGGCGTTCGCAATGAGCAGTTCTTC. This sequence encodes CASSSPSGVRNEQFF.

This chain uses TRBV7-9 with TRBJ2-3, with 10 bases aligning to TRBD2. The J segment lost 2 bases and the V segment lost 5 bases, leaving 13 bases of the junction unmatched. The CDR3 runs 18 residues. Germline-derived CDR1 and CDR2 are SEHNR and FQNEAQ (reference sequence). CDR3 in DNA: TGTGCCAGCAGCAACCGGACTAGCGGTCGACCCCACACAGATACGCAGTATTTT. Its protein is CASSNRTSGRPHTDTQYF.

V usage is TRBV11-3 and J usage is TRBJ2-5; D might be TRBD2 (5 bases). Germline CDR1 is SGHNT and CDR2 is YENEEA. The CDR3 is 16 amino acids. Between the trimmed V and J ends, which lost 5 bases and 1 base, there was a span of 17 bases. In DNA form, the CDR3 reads TGTGCCAGCAGCCCCGGCGGGTCAGGACCCCAAGAGACCCAGTACTTC. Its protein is CASSPGGSGPQETQYF. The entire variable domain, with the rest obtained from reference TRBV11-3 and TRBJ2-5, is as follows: EAGVVQSPRYKIIEKKQPVAFWCNPISGHNTLYWYLQNLGQGPELLIRYENEEAVDDSQLPKDRFSAERLKGVDSTLKIQPAELGDSAVYLCASSPGGSGPQETQYFGPGTRLLVL.

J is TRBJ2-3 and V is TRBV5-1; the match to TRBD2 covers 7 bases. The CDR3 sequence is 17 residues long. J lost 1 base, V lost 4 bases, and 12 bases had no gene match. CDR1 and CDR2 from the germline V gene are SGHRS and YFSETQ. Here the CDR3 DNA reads TGCGCCAGCAGCCAGAACCCGGGGGGTATGGGCACAGATACGCAGTATTTT. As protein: CASSQNPGGMGTDTQYF.

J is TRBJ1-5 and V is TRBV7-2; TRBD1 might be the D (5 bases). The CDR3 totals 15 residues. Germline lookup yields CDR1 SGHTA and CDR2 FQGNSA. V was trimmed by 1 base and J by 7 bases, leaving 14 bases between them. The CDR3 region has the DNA TGTGCCAGCAGCTTAGAAGTGGGCAGGGCACAGCCCCAGCATTTT. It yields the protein CASSLEVGRAQPQHF.

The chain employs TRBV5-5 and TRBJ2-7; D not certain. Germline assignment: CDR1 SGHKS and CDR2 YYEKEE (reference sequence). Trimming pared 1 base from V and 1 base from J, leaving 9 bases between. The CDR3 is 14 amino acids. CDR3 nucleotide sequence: TGTGCCAGCAGCTTGCCAGGTCGATCCTACGAGCAGTACTTC. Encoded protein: CASSLPGRSYEQYF.

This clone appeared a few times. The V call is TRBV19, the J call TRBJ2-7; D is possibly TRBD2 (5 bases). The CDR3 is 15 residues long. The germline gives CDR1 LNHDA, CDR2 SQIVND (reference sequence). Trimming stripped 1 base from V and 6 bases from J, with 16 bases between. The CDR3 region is CASSIAPGSTFEQYF. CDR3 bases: TGTGCCAGTAGTATAGCACCGGGGAGTACGTTCGAGCAGTACTTC. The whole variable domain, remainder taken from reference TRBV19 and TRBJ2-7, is DGGITQSPKYLFRKEGQNVTLSCEQNLNHDAMYWYRQDPGQGLRLIYYSQIVNDFQKGDIAEGYSVSREKKESFPLTVTSAQKNPTAFYLCASSIAPGSTFEQYFGPGTRLTVT.

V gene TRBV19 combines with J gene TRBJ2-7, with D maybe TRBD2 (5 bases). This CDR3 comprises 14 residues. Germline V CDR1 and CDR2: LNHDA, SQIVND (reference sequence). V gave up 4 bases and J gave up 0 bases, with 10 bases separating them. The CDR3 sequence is CASSTVANSYEQYF. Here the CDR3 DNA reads TGTGCCAGTAGTACCGTAGCGAACTCCTACGAGCAGTACTTC. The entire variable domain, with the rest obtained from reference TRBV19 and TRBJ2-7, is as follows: DGGITQSPKYLFRKEGQNVTLSCEQNLNHDAMYWYRQDPGQGLRLIYYSQIVNDFQKGDIAEGYSVSREKKESFPLTVTSAQKNPTAFYLCASSTVANSYEQYFGPGTRLTVT.

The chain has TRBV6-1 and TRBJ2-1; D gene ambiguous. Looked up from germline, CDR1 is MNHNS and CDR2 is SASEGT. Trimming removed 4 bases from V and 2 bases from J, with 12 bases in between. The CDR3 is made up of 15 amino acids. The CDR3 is CASSVNWSPYNEQFF. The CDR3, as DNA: TGTGCCAGCAGTGTAAACTGGTCCCCCTACAATGAGCAGTTCTTC.

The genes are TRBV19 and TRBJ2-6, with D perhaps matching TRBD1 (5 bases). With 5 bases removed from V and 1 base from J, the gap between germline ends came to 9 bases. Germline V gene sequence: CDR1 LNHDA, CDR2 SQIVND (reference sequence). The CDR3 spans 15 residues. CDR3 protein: CASSPPGSGANVLTF. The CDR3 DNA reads TGTGCCAGTAGTCCTCCAGGGTCTGGGGCCAACGTCCTGACTTTC.

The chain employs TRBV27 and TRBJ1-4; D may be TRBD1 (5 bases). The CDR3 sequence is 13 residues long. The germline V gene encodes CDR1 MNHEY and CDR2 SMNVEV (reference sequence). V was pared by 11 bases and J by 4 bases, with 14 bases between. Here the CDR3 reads CAGAGTDNEKLFF. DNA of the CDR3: TGTGCCGGGGCCGGGACGGATAATGAAAAACTGTTTTTT. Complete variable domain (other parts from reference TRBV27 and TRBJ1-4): EAQVTQNPRYLITVTGKKLTVTCSQNMNHEYMSWYRQDPGLGLRQIYYSMNVEVTDKGDVPEGYKVSRKEKRNFPLILESPSPNQTSLYFCAGAGTDNEKLFFGSGTQLSVL.

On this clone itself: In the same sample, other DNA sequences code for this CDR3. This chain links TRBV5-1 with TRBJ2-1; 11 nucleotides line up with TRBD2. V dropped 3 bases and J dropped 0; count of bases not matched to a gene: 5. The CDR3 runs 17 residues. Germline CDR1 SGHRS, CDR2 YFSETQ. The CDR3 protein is CASSSPSGRSSYNEQFF. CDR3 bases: TGCGCCAGCAGCTCTCCTAGCGGGAGGAGCTCCTACAATGAGCAGTTCTTC.

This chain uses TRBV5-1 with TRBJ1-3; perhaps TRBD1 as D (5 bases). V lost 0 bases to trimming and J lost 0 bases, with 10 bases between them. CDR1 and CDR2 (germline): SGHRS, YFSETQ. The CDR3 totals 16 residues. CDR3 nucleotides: TGCGCCAGCAGCTTGGGCTCCAGGGACTCTGGAAACACCATATATTTT. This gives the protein CASSLGSRDSGNTIYF.

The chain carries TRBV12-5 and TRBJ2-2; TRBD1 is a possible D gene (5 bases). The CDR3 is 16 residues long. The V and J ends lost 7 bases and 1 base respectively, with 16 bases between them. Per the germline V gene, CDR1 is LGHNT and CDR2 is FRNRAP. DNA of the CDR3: TGTGCTAGTGTCCCCGCCCGGCAGGGGAACACCGGGGAGCTGTTTTTT. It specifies CASVPARQGNTGELFF.

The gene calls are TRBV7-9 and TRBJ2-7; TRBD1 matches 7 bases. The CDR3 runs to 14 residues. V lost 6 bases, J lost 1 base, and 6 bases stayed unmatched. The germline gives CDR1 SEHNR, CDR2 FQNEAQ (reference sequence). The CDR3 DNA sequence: TGTGCCAGCAGTCGTCGACAGGGATCCTACGAGCAGTACTTC. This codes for CASSRRQGSYEQYF. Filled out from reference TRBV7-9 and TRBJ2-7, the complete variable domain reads DTGVSQNPRHKITKRGQNVTFRCDPISEHNRLYWYRQTLGQGPEFLTYFQNEAQLEKSRLLSDRFSAERPKGSFSTLEIQRTEQGDSAMYLCASSRRQGSYEQYFGPGTRLTVT.

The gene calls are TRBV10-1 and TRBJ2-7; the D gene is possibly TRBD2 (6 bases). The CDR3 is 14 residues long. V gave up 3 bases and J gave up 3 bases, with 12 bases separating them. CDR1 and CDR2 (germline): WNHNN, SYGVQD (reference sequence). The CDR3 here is CASSEGQGGYEQYF. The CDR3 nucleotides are TGCGCCAGCAGTGAAGGGCAGGGAGGCTACGAGCAGTACTTC.

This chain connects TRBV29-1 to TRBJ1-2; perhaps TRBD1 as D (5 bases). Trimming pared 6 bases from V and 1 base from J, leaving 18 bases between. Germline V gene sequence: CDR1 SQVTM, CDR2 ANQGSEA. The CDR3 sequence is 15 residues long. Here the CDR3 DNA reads TGCAGCGTAATCCTCGGCGGGGCATTTAACTATGGCTACACCTTC. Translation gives CSVILGGAFNYGYTF.

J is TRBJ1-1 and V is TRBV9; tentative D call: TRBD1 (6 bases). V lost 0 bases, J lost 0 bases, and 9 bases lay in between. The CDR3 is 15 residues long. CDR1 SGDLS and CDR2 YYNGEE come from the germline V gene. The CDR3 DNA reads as TGTGCCAGCAGCGTAGAGGGGGTCATGAACACTGAAGCTTTCTTT. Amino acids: CASSVEGVMNTEAFF.

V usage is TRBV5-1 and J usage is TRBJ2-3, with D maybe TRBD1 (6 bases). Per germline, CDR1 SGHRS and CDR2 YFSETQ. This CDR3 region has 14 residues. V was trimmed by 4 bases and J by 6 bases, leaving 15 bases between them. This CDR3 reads CASSLNRAADTQYF. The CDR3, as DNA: TGCGCCAGCAGCCTGAACAGGGCAGCGGATACGCAGTATTTT.

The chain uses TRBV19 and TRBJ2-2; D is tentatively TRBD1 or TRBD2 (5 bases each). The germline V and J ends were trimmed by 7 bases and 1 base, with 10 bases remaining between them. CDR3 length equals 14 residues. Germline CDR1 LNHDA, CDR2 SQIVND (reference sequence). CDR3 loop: CASKGTVNTGELFF. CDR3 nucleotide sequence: TGTGCCAGTAAAGGGACGGTGAACACCGGGGAGCTGTTTTTT.

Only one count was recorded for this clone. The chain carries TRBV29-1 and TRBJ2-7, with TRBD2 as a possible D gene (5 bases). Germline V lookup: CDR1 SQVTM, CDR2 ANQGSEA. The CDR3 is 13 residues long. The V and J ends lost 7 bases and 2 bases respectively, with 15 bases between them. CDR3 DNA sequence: TGCAGCGCCCGGGGTTCGTGGACCTACGAGCAGTACTTC. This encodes CSARGSWTYEQYF.